The source of this TCR beta chain is a study of cytotoxic CD8 clonotypes in ibrutinib-treated CLL. On the study more broadly: Patients: 11 to 12 relapsed/refractory, roughly 14 treatment-naive, roughly 17 IGHV unmutated. Once patients had received a median roughly 11 months of treatment, range 6 to 36, response samples were obtained. Study conclusions and caveats: At the start, clonality exceeded age-matched healthy donors and followed circulating CD8+ T-cell counts.

TCR beta libraries used around 2.2 micrograms of genomic DNA from cryopreserved PBMCs. Profiling relied on immunoSEQ multiplex PCR, and the TCRdb table lists in-frame clones only, not all of them. The sample holds about 300,000 clones, roughly 76% seen once. Comments on this clone: Its antigen remains unknown.

The material was PBMCs, obtained at disease progression, from a patient treated with ibrutinib. The clonotype was recovered from a human donor with chronic lymphocytic leukemia.

CDR3: CASSPRSHAEQYF. The CDR3 bases are TGTGCCAGCAGCCCACGATCTCATGCCGAGCAGTACTTC. The V gene is TRBV7-2, the J gene TRBJ2-7; D ambiguous. V was cut by 5 bases and J by 6 bases, with 14 bases left in between. This CDR3 has 13 amino acids. Germline V gene data show CDR1 as SGHTA and CDR2 as FQGNSA.